These 13 T cell receptor beta chains came from one sample sequenced in a study of blood T cell repertoires in COVID-19. Sequencing was performed with immunoSEQ multiplex PCR; in TCRdb, only in-frame clones are kept and a portion is missing. The sample lists 150,000 to 200,000 clones, about four fifths occurring once. Sequences were obtained from peripheral blood. These receptor sequences come from a woman older than 75 with COVID-19, enrolled during active disease.

This clone has a single count. J is TRBJ2-2 and V is TRBV19; D is ambiguous. The germline V and J ends were trimmed by 5 bases and 7 bases, with 17 bases remaining between them. The length of the CDR3 is 15 residues. Germline V lookup: CDR1 LNHDA, CDR2 SQIVND (reference sequence). DNA of the CDR3: TGTGCCAGTAGTCCGATCCAGACATTCGGCGGGGAGCTGTTTTTT. Encoded protein: CASSPIQTFGGELFF. Complete variable domain (other parts from reference TRBV19 and TRBJ2-2): DGGITQSPKYLFRKEGQNVTLSCEQNLNHDAMYWYRQDPGQGLRLIYYSQIVNDFQKGDIAEGYSVSREKKESFPLTVTSAQKNPTAFYLCASSPIQTFGGELFFGEGSRLTVL.

The chain is built from TRBV24-1 and TRBJ1-2; the D is unclear. V gave up 0 bases and J gave up 4 bases, with 8 bases separating them. The CDR3 covers 14 residues. Germline V gene data show CDR1 as KGHDR and CDR2 as SFDVKD. CDR3 sequence reads: CATSDLMEGYGYTF. The CDR3 DNA reads TGTGCCACCAGTGATTTGATGGAGGGCTATGGCTACACCTTC.

The chain recombines TRBV6-2 or TRBV6-3 with TRBJ2-3; a weak D match, TRBD2 (5 bases). Deletions cut 2 bases from V and 0 bases from J, with 9 bases between. The CDR3 loop spans 15 amino acids. The germline V gene encodes CDR1 MNHEY and CDR2 SVGEGT. The CDR3 DNA sequence: TGTGCCAGCAGTTACCCGGAGGCTAGCACAGATACGCAGTATTTT. It translates to CASSYPEASTDTQYF.

V is TRBV5-1 and J is TRBJ2-5; 8 bases map to TRBD2. CDR1 and CDR2 (germline): SGHRS, YFSETQ. The CDR3 contains 14 residues. With V trimmed by 2 bases and J by 5 bases, 5 bases remained unmatched. CDR3 sequence: CASSFPLAEETQYF. The CDR3 DNA reads as TGCGCCAGCAGCTTCCCACTAGCGGAGGAGACCCAGTACTTC.

CDR3 amino acids: CASSLEAGVTEQFF. CDR3 sequence (DNA): TGTGCCAGCAGCTTGGAGGCGGGGGTAACTGAGCAGTTCTTC. The rearrangement uses TRBV5-4 and TRBJ2-1; 7 nucleotides align to TRBD2. The germline CDR1 and CDR2 sequences are SGHNT and YYREEE (reference sequence). This CDR3 has 14 amino acids. V lost 0 bases to trimming and J lost 9 bases; unmatched junction nucleotides: 6.

The gene calls are TRBV5-4 and TRBJ1-2, with TRBD1 matching 7 bases. CDR1 is SGHNT, CDR2 YYREEE, per germline (reference sequence). The CDR3 contains 14 residues. With 0 bases clipped from V and 4 bases from J, the junction kept 3 bases outside the gene matches. This CDR3 reads CASSLADRRYGYTF. CDR3 DNA: TGTGCCAGCAGCTTGGCGGACAGGCGCTATGGCTACACCTTC.

V and J are TRBV4-1 and TRBJ2-3; the D gene is possibly TRBD1 (6 bases). The CDR3 runs to 15 residues. The V end was cut by 4 bases, the J end by 1 base, with 12 bases between. Germline CDR1 MGHRA, CDR2 YSYEKL. This chain's CDR3 is CASSPLGHRTDTQYF. CDR3 in DNA: TGCGCCAGCAGCCCCTTGGGACACCGCACAGATACGCAGTATTTT.

V and J are TRBV6-1 and TRBJ2-5, with TRBD2 matching over 9 bases. Germline V gives CDR1 MNHNS, CDR2 SASEGT. The ends lost 0 bases at V and 5 bases at J; junction bases unmatched: 7. This CDR3 is 16 amino acids long. The CDR3 loop is CASSEARAGGPETQYF. As DNA, the CDR3 is TGTGCCAGCAGTGAAGCTCGCGCGGGGGGGCCGGAGACCCAGTACTTC.

The gene calls are TRBV27 and TRBJ2-5; no reliable D call. The CDR3 totals 14 residues. In germline, CDR1 is MNHEY, CDR2 SMNVEV (reference sequence). Between the trimmed V and J ends, which lost 8 bases and 2 bases, there was a span of 15 bases. Here the CDR3 reads CASSIGFPQETQYF. The DNA for the CDR3 is TGTGCCAGCTCAATCGGGTTTCCTCAAGAGACCCAGTACTTC.

The J gene is TRBJ2-3, the V gene TRBV11-2, with D hard to call. The ends were cut back, 1 base at V and 2 bases at J, with 13 bases in the middle. The CDR3 has 16 amino acids. Germline CDR1 and CDR2: SGHAT and FQNNGV. This CDR3 reads CASSLGFSRNTDTQYF. Written as DNA, the CDR3 is TGTGCCAGCAGCTTAGGGTTTTCGCGGAACACAGATACGCAGTATTTT. Together with reference TRBV11-2 and TRBJ2-3, the CDR3 gives the full variable domain: EAGVAQSPRYKIIEKRQSVAFWCNPISGHATLYWYQQILGQGPKLLIQFQNNGVVDDSQLPKDRFSAERLKGVDSTLKIQPAKLEDSAVYLCASSLGFSRNTDTQYFGPGTRLTVL.

The chain uses TRBV9 and TRBJ2-1, with TRBD2 matching over 9 bases. This CDR3 contains 15 residues. CDR1 SGDLS and CDR2 YYNGEE come from the germline V gene. The trim removed 1 base at V and 3 bases at J, leaving 2 bases unmatched. The CDR3 DNA reads as TGTGCCAGCAGCGTACTAGCGGGAATCTACAATGAGCAGTTCTTC. This codes for CASSVLAGIYNEQFF.

The chain combines TRBV28 with TRBJ2-5; D possibly corresponds to TRBD1 (5 bases). The V and J ends lost 1 base and 7 bases respectively, with 13 bases between them. This CDR3 has 14 residues. Germline-derived CDR1 and CDR2 are MDHEN and SYDVKM. The DNA for the CDR3 is TGTGCCAGCAGTTTATTAACAGGCCTAGGGACCCAGTACTTC. Translating gives CASSLLTGLGTQYF.

The CDR3 sequence: CASSFSGGRDEQFF. For the CDR3, the DNA is TGTGCCAGCAGCTTTTCGGGGGGGCGAGATGAGCAGTTCTTC. The gene calls are TRBV7-6 and TRBJ2-1, with 8 bases fitting TRBD2. The CDR3 sequence is 14 residues long. With 3 bases clipped from V and 8 bases from J, the junction kept 6 bases outside the gene matches. Per the germline V gene, CDR1 is SGHVS and CDR2 is FNYEAQ.